Sequencing of this T cell receptor beta chain was carried out in a study of STAT5B mutations in CD4+ large granular lymphocyte leukemia. Overall study results and limits: Higher CD4+ than CD8+ T-LGLL clonality might reflect small sample size.

The table came from immunoSEQ multiplex PCR; TCRdb's copy has only in-frame clones and leaves some out. The sample has around 30,000 clones, roughly 77% seen once; the top ten hold 2.5% to 3.5%. In the case of this clone: No antigen is known for it.

This receptor was obtained from a human donor in good health. Sample: CD4+ T cells from blood buffy coats.

The CDR3 region has the DNA TGTGCCAGCAGTGAAGCGCTGGCTAGCGGGAGCGATGAGCAGTTCTTC. Translation gives CASSEALASGSDEQFF. The chain couples TRBV2 to TRBJ2-1, with 10 bases lining up with TRBD2. V lost 0 bases to trimming and J lost 8 bases; unmatched junction nucleotides: 7. Germline V gene data show CDR1 as SNHLY and CDR2 as FYNNEI. This CDR3 spans 16 amino acids.